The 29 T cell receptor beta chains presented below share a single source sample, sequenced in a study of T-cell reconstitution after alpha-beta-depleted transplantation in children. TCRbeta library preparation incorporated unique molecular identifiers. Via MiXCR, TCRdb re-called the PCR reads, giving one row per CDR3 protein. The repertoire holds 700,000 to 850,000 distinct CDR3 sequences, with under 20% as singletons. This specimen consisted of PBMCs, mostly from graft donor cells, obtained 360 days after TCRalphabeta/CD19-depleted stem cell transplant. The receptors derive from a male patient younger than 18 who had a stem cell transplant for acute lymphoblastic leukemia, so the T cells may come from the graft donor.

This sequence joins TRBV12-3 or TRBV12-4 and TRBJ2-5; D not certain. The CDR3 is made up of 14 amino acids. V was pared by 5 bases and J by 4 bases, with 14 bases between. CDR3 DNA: TGTGCCAGCAGTCCCCTTGGCTTAAGAGAGACCCAGTACTTC. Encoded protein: CASSPLGLRETQYF.

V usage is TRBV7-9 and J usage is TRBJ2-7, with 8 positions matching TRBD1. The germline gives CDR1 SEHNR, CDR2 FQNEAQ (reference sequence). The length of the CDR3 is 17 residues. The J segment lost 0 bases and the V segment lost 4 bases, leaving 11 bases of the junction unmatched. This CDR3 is CASSSTGGADNSYEQYF. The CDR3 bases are TGTGCCAGCAGCTCCACAGGGGGAGCAGACAACTCCTACGAGCAGTACTTC.

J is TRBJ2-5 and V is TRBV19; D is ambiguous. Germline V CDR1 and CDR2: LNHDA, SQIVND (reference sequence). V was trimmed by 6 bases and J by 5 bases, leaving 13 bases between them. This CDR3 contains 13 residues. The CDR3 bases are TGTGCCAGTAGGAACACGCCCGGGGAGACCCAGTACTTC. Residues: CASRNTPGETQYF.

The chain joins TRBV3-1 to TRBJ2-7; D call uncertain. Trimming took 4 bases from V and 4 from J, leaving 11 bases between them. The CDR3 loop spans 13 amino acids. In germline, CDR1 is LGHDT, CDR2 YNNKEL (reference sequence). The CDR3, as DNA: TGTGCCAGCAGCCCACAAGGATGGTACGAGCAGTACTTC. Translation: CASSPQGWYEQYF.

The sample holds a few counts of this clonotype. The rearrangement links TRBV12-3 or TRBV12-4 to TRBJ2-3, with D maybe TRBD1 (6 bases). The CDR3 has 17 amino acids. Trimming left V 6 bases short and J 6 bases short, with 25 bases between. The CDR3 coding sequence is TGTGCCAGCAGCAAACCCCCGGGGTGGGGGCGTAAGGATACGCAGTATTTT. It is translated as CASSKPPGWGRKDTQYF.

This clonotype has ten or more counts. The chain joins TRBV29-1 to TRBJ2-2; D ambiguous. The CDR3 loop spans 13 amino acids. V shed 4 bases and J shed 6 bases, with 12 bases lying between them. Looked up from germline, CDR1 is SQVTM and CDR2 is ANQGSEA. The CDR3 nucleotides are TGCAGCGTTGGAGTCGCGGATGCCGGGGAGCTGTTTTTT. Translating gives CSVGVADAGELFF.

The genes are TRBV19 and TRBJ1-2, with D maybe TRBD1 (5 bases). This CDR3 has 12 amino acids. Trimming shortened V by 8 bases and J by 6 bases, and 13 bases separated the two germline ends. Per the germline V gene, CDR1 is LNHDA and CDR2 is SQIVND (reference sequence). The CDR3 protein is CASALRGHGYTF. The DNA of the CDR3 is TGTGCCAGTGCCCTTAGGGGACATGGCTACACCTTC.

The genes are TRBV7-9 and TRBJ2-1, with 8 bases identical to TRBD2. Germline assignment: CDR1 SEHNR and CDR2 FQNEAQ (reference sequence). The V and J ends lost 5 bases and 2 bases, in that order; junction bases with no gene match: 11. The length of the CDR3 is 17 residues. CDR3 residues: CASSPGLASPPYNEQFF. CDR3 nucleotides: TGTGCCAGCAGCCCTGGACTAGCCTCACCTCCCTACAATGAGCAGTTCTTC.

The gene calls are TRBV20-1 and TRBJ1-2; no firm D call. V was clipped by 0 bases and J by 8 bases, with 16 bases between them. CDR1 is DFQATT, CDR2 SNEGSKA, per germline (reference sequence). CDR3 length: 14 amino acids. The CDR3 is CSARERVAGYGYTF. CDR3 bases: TGCAGTGCTAGAGAGAGGGTAGCCGGGTACGGCTACACCTTC.

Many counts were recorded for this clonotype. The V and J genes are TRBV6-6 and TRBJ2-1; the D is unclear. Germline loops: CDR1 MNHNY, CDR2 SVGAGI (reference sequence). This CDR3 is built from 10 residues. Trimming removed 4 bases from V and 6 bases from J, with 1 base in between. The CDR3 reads CASSFNEQFF. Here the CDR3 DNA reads TGTGCCAGCAGTTTCAATGAGCAGTTCTTC.

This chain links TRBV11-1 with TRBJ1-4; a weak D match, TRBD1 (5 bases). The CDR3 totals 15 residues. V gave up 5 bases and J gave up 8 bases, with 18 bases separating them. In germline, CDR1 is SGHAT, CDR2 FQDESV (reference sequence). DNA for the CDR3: TGTGCCAGCAGCCCGGGAGGGGTATGGGGCGAAAAACTGTTTTTT. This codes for CASSPGGVWGEKLFF.

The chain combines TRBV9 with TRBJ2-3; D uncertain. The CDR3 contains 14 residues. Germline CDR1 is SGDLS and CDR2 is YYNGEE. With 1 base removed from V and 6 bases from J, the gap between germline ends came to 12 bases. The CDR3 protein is CASSVNSIGDTQYF. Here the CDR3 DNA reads TGTGCCAGCAGCGTAAACTCGATAGGGGATACGCAGTATTTT.

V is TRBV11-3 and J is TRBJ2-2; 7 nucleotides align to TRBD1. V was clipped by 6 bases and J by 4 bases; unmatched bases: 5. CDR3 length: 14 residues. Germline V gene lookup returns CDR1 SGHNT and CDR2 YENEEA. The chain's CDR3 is CASRQGPRTGELFF. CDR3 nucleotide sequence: TGTGCCAGCAGACAGGGGCCTCGCACCGGGGAGCTGTTTTTT. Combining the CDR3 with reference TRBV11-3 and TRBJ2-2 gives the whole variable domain EAGVVQSPRYKIIEKKQPVAFWCNPISGHNTLYWYLQNLGQGPELLIRYENEEAVDDSQLPKDRFSAERLKGVDSTLKIQPAELGDSAVYLCASRQGPRTGELFFGEGSRLTVL.

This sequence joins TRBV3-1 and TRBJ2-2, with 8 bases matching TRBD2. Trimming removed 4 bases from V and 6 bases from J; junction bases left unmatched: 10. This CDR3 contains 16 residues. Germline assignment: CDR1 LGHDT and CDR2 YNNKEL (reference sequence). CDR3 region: CASSPIETSVAGELFF. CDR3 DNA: TGTGCCAGCAGCCCTATCGAGACTAGCGTGGCCGGGGAGCTGTTTTTT.

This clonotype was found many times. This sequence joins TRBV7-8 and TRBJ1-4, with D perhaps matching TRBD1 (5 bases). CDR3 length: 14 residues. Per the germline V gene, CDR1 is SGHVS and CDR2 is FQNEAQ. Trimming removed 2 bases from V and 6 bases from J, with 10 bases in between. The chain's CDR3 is CASSLQGRDEKLFF. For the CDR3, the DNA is TGTGCCAGCAGCTTACAGGGACGGGATGAAAAACTGTTTTTT.

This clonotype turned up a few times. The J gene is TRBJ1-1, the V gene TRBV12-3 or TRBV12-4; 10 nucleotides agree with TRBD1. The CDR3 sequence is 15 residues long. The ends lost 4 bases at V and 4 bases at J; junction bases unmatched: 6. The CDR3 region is CASSWTGGFGTEAFF. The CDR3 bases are TGTGCCAGCAGTTGGACAGGGGGATTCGGCACTGAAGCTTTCTTT.

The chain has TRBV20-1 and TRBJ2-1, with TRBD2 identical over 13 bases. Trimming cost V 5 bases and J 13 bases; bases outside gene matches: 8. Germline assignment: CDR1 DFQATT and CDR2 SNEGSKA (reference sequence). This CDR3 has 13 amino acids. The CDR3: CSARTSGSWRQFF. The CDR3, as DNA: TGCAGTGCTCGGACTAGCGGGAGTTGGCGCCAGTTCTTC.

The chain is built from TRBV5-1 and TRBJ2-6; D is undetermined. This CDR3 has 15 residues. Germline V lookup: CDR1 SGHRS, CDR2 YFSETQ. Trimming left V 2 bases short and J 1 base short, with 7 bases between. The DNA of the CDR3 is TGCGCCAGCAGCTTTTGGATTTCTGGGGCCAACGTCCTGACTTTC. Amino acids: CASSFWISGANVLTF.

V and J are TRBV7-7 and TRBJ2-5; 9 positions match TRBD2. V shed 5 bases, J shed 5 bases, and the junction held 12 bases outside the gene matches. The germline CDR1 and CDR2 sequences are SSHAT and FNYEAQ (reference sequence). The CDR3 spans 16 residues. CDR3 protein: CASSQRGSGRQETQYF. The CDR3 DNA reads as TGTGCCAGCAGCCAAAGAGGTAGCGGGAGACAGGAGACCCAGTACTTC.

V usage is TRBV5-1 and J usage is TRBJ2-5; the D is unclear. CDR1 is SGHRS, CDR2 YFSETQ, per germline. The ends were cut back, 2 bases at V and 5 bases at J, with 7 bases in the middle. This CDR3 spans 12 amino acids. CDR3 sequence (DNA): TGCGCCAGCAGCTTTGACTTGGAGACCCAGTACTTC. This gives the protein CASSFDLETQYF.

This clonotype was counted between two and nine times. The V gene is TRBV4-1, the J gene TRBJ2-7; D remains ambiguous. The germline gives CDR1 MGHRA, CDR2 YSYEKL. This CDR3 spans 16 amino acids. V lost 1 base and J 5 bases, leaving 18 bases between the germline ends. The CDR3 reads CASSQVLKVGKDEQYF. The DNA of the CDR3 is TGCGCCAGCAGCCAAGTCCTGAAGGTGGGAAAGGACGAGCAGTACTTC.

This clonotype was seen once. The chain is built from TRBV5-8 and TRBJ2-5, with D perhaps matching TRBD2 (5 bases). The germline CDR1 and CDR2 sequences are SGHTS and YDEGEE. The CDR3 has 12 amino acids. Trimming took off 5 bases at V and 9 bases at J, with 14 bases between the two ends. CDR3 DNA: TGTGCCAGCAGAGTCCTATCGGGGTCCCAGTACTTC. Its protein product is CASRVLSGSQYF.

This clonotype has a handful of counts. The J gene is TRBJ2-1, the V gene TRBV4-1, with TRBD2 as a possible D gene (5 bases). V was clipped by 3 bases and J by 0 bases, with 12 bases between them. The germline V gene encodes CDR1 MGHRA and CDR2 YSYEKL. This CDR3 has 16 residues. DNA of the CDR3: TGCGCCAGCAGCCAGTTAGCGATTAGCTCCTACAATGAGCAGTTCTTC. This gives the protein CASSQLAISSYNEQFF.

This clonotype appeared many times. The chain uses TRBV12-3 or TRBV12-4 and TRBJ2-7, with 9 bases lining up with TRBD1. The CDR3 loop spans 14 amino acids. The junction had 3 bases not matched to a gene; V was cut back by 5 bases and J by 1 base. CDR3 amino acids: CASSEDRGSYEQYF. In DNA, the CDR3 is TGTGCCAGCAGTGAGGACAGGGGTTCCTACGAGCAGTACTTC.

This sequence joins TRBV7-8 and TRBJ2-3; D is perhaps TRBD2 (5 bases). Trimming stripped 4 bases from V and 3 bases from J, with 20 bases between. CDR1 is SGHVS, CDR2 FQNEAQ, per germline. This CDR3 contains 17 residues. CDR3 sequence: CASSSDGRRMGTDTQYF. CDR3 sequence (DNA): TGTGCCAGCAGCTCAGACGGAAGGAGGATGGGAACAGATACGCAGTATTTT.

The CDR3 loop reads CAIATGVGTYNEKLFF. The CDR3 DNA reads as TGTGCCATCGCGACAGGGGTTGGGACATATAATGAAAAACTGTTTTTT. The chain has TRBV10-3 and TRBJ1-4; 8 bases map to TRBD1. CDR1 ENHRY and CDR2 SYGVKD come from the germline V gene. The CDR3 extends over 16 amino acids. V trimming: 8 bases; J trimming: 4 bases; junction bases outside the gene matches: 12.

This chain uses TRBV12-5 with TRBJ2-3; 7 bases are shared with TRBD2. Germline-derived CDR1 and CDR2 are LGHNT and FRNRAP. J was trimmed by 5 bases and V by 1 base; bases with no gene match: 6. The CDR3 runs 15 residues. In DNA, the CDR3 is TGTGCTAGTGGTTTGGGGACTAGGCTCAAAGATACGCAGTATTTT. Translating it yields CASGLGTRLKDTQYF.

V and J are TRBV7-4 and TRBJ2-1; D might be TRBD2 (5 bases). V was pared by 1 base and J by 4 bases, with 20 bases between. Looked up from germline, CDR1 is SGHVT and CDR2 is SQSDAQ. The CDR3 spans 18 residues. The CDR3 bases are TGTGCCAGCAGCTTAGATTTTCCCTCCCAAAAGCGGTACAATGAGCAGTTCTTC. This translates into CASSLDFPSQKRYNEQFF.

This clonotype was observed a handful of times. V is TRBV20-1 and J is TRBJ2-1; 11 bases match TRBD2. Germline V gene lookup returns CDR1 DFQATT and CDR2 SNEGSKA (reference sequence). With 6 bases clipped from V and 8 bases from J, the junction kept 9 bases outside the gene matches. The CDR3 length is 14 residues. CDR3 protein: CSAPSSGRRYEQFF. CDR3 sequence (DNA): TGCAGTGCACCTTCTAGCGGGAGGAGGTATGAGCAGTTCTTC.